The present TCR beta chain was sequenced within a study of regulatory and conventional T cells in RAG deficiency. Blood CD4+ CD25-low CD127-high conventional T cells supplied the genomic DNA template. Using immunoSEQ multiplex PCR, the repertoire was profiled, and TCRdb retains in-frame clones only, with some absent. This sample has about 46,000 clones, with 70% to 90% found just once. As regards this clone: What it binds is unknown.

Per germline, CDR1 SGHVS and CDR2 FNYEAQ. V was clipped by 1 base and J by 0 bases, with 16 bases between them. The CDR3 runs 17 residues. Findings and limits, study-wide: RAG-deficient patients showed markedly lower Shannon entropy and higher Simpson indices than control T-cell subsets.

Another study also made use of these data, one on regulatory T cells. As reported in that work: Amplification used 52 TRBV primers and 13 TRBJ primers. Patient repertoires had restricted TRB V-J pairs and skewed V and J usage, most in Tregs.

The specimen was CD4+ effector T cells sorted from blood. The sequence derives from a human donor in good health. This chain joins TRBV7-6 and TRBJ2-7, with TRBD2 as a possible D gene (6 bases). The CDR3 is CASSLVDGGDHSYEQYF. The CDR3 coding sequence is TGTGCCAGCAGCTTAGTAGATGGCGGGGACCACTCCTACGAGCAGTACTTC.